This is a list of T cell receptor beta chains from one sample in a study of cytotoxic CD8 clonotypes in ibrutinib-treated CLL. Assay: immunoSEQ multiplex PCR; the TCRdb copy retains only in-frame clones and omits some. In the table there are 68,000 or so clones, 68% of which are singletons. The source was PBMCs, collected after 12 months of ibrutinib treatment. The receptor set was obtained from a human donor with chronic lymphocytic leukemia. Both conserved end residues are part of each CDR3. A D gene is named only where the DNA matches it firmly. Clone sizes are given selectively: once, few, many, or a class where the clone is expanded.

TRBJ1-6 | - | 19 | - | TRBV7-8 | CASQKTFGSWGENNSPLHF | TGTGCCAGCCAAAAAACGTTTGGTTCGTGGGGGGAGAATAATTCACCCCTCCACTTT
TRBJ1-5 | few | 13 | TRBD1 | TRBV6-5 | CASKQGASQPQHF | TGTGCCAGCAAACAGGGGGCAAGTCAGCCCCAGCATTTT
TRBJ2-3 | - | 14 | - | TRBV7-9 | CASRQPGQGLTQYF | TGTGCCAGCAGGCAACCAGGGCAGGGCCTCACGCAGTATTTT
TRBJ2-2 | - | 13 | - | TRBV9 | CASSARIAGELFF | TGTGCCAGCAGCGCCCGTATTGCCGGGGAGCTGTTTTTT
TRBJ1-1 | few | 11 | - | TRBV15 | CATSRETEAFF | TGTGCCACCAGCAGAGAGACTGAAGCTTTCTTT
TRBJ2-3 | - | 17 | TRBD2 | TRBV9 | CASSSGGAGENTDTQYF | TGTGCCAGCAGCTCCGGGGGAGCGGGGGAAAACACAGATACGCAGTATTTT
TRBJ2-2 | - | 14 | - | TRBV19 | CASSSPGNTGELFF | TGTGCCAGTAGTAGCCCCGGGAACACCGGGGAGCTGTTTTTT
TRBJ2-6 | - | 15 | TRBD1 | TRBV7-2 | CASRQQGDEANVLTF | TGTGCCAGCAGGCAGCAGGGGGATGAAGCCAACGTCCTGACTTTC
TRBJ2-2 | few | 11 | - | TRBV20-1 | CSATEVGELFF | TGCAGTGCTACTGAGGTCGGGGAGCTGTTTTTT
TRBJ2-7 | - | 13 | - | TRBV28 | CASSPRMDYEQYF | TGTGCCAGCAGCCCTCGAATGGACTACGAGCAGTACTTC
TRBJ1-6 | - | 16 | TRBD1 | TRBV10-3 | CAISDSETGDNSPLHF | TGTGCCATCAGTGATAGCGAGACAGGGGATAATTCACCCCTCCACTTT
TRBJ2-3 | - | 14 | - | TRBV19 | CASSIGASADTQYF | TGTGCCAGTAGTATCGGAGCTTCAGCAGATACGCAGTATTTT
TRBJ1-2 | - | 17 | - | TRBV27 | CASSISETARRFYGYTF | TGTGCCAGCAGTATATCCGAAACAGCACGTCGCTTCTATGGCTACACCTTC
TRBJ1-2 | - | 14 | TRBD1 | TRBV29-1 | CSVPGTGIFSGYTF | TGCAGCGTCCCCGGGACAGGGATTTTTAGTGGCTACACCTTC
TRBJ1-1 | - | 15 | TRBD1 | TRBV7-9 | CASTRYTGGNTEAFF | TGTGCCAGCACTAGATATACAGGGGGGAACACTGAAGCTTTCTTT
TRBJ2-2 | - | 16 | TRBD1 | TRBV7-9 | CASSARGQGGTGELFF | TGTGCCAGCAGCGCCCGGGGACAGGGGGGGACCGGGGAGCTGTTTTTT
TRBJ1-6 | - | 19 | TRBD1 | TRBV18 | CASSPLPRQGAAYNSPLHF | TGTGCCAGCTCTCCGCTACCAAGACAGGGGGCTGCCTATAATTCACCCCTCCACTTT
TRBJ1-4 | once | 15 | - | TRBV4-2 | CASSEGGALEEKLFF | TGTGCCAGCAGCGAAGGTGGGGCTTTGGAAGAAAAACTGTTTTTT
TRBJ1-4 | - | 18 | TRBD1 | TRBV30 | CAWKPGTGVIPTNEKLFF | TGTGCCTGGAAGCCCGGGACAGGGGTAATCCCAACTAATGAAAAACTGTTTTTT
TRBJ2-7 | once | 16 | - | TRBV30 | CAWSSMRDSSPGEQYF | TGTGCCTGGAGCTCCATGCGGGACAGCTCTCCTGGCGAGCAGTACTTC
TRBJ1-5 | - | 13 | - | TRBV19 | CASSTDVAQPQHF | TGTGCCAGTAGCACGGACGTCGCTCAGCCCCAGCATTTT
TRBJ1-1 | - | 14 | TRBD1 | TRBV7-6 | CASSLGTANTEAFF | TGTGCCAGCAGCCTTGGGACAGCGAACACTGAAGCTTTCTTT
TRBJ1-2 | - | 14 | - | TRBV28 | CASSLEAGRGGYTF | TGTGCCAGCAGTTTAGAGGCAGGGAGAGGAGGCTACACCTTC
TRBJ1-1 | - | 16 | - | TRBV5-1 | CASSLAGGPQSTEAFF | TGCGCCAGCAGCTTGGCCGGGGGTCCCCAAAGCACTGAAGCTTTCTTT
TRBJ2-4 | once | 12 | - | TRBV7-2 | CASSLAKNIQYF | TGTGCCAGCAGTCTAGCCAAAAACATTCAGTACTTC
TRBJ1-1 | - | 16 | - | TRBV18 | CASSPATGVRTAEAFF | TGTGCCAGCTCACCAGCAACCGGGGTCCGTACGGCTGAAGCTTTCTTT
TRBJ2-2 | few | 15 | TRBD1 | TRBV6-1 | CASSEVGQLTGELFF | TGTGCCAGCAGTGAAGTGGGACAGCTTACCGGGGAGCTGTTTTTT
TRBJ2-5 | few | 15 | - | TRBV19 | CASSPQGGIQETQYF | TGTGCCAGTAGTCCACAGGGTGGGATCCAAGAGACCCAGTACTTC
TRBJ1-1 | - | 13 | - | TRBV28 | CASSFLQSTEAFF | TGTGCCAGCAGTTTTCTGCAGAGCACTGAAGCTTTCTTT
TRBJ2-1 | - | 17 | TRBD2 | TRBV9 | CASSVMTSGNSYNEQFF | TGTGCCAGCAGCGTCATGACTAGCGGCAACTCCTACAATGAGCAGTTCTTC
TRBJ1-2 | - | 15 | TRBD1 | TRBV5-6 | CASSPRGTGGYGYTF | TGTGCCAGCAGCCCCCGCGGGACAGGGGGCTATGGCTACACCTTC
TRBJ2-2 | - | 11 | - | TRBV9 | CASSGRDKVVF | TGTGCCAGCAGCGGCCGGGACAAAGTGGTTTTT
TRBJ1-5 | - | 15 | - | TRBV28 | CASRPGTQTHQPQHF | TGTGCCAGCAGGCCCGGGACTCAGACCCATCAGCCCCAGCATTTT
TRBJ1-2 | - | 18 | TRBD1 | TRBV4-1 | CASSNRGAGTGGHYGYTF | TGCGCCAGCAGCAATAGGGGCGCCGGGACAGGGGGCCACTATGGCTACACCTTC
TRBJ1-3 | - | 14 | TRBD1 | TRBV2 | CASSPTGEGNTIYF | TGTGCCAGCAGCCCGACAGGGGAGGGAAACACCATATATTTT
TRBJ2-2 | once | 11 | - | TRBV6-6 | CASSSAGELFF | TGTGCCAGCAGTAGCGCCGGGGAGCTGTTTTTT
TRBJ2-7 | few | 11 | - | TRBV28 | CASSSPYEQYF | TGTGCCAGCAGTTCTCCATACGAGCAGTACTTC
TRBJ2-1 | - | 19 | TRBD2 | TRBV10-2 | CASSGSTPAIAGGIDEQFF | TGCGCCAGCAGCGGGTCAACCCCGGCCATAGCGGGGGGGATCGATGAGCAGTTCTTC
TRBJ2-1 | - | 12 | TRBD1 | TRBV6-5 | CASSRTGDEQFF | TGTGCCAGCAGTAGGACAGGGGACGAGCAGTTCTTC
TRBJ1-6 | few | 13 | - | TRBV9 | CASSVGRDSPLHF | TGTGCCAGCAGCGTCGGTCGGGATTCACCCCTCCACTTT
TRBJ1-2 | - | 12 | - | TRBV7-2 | CASSSYYDGYTF | TGTGCCAGCAGCTCTTATTACGATGGCTACACCTTC
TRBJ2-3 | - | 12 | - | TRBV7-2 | CASNQGSDTQYF | TGTGCCAGCAACCAGGGCTCAGATACGCAGTATTTT
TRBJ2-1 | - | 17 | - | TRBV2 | CASSEALARPERNEQFF | TGTGCCAGCAGTGAAGCGCTAGCGCGGCCCGAAAGGAATGAGCAGTTCTTC
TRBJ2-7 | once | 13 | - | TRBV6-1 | CASRPILGDEQYF | TGTGCCAGCAGGCCCATCTTAGGGGACGAGCAGTACTTC
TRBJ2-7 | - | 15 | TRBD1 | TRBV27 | CASSPGTGFLSEQYF | TGTGCCAGCAGTCCCGGGACAGGGTTTCTCTCCGAGCAGTACTTC
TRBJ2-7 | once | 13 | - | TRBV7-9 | CASSTGGRAEQYF | TGTGCCAGCAGCACAGGAGGTAGGGCCGAGCAGTACTTC
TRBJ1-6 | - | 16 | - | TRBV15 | CATSRDLGKVEPLLHF | TGTGCCACCAGCAGAGATTTAGGGAAGGTGGAGCCCTTGCTTCACTTT
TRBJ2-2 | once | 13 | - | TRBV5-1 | CASRPLQAGELFF | TGCGCCAGCAGACCACTCCAGGCCGGGGAGCTGTTTTTT
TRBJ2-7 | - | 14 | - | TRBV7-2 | CASSLSRADYEQYF | TGTGCCAGCAGCTTATCCAGGGCTGACTACGAGCAGTACTTC
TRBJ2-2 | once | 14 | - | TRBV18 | CASSPRMNTGELFF | TGTGCCAGCTCACCAAGAATGAACACCGGGGAGCTGTTTTTT
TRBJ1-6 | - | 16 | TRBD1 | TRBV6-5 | CASSYGRGAINSPLHF | TGTGCCAGCAGTTACGGCAGGGGGGCGATTAATTCACCCCTCCACTTT
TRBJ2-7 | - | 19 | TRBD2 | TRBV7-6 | CASSNQPPARGGAGYEQYF | TGTGCCAGCAGCAACCAGCCCCCAGCTCGGGGGGGCGCGGGCTACGAGCAGTACTTC
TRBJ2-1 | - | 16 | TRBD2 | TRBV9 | CASSASGGALLGEQFF | TGTGCCAGCAGCGCTAGCGGGGGGGCCCTGTTGGGTGAGCAGTTCTTC
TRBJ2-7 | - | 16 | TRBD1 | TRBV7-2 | CASSLDATGGFYEQYF | TGTGCCAGCAGCTTAGACGCGACAGGGGGCTTCTACGAGCAGTACTTC
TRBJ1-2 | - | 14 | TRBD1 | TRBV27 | CASSWAGGDYGYTF | TGTGCCAGCAGTTGGGCAGGGGGCGATTACGGCTACACCTTC
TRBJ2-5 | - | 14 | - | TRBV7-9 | CASSLASDRETQYF | TGTGCCAGCAGCTTAGCGAGTGATCGGGAGACCCAGTACTTC
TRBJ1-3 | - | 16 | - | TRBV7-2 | CASSLAGGIAGNTIYF | TGTGCCAGCAGCTTAGCAGGGGGGATTGCTGGAAACACCATATATTTT